A single sample is the source of the 3 T cell receptor beta chains below, sequenced in a study of regulatory T cells in long-lasting Graves disease. Both iRepertoire HTBI primers and Arm-PCR of CDR3 regions were used to build the TCR beta libraries. MiXCR was run by TCRdb on the multiplex PCR reads, yielding one entry per CDR3 protein. The sample carries fewer than 650,000 distinct CDR3 sequences, roughly 15% recorded once. Time point of the sample: newly diagnosed GD, antithyroid drugs for less than 3 months. Extracted PBMC RNA gave rise to the TCR library. These same records also appear under a second study, on T cells in Graves' hyperthyroidism and ophthalmopathy.

Specimen: peripheral blood mononuclear cells (PBMCs), collected at new diagnosis, from a patient treated with antithyroid drugs. These receptors were taken from a woman aged 30 to 39 with Graves disease.

In this sample, this clonotype turned up many times. The chain carries TRBV12-3 or TRBV12-4 and TRBJ1-6; 9 bases are a match to TRBD1. The J segment lost 5 bases and the V segment lost 6 bases, leaving 5 bases of the junction unmatched. The CDR3 runs to 15 residues. The CDR3 loop is CASSPGDRDNSPLHF. As DNA, the CDR3 is TGTGCCAGCAGCCCCGGGGACAGGGATAATTCACCCCTCCACTTT.

The rearrangement links TRBV5-1 to TRBJ1-3; D possibly corresponds to TRBD1 (5 bases). The CDR3 totals 15 residues. CDR1 is SGHRS, CDR2 YFSETQ, per germline. V was pared by 3 bases and J by 0 bases, with 10 bases between. CDR3 nucleotides: TGCGCCAGCAGCTGGGACGTAAGCTCTGGAAACACCATATATTTT. Translation: CASSWDVSSGNTIYF.

This clonotype was found a few times. The chain couples TRBV14 to TRBJ2-4; TRBD2 might be the D (6 bases). Germline V gene lookup returns CDR1 SGHDN and CDR2 FVKESK. The germline V and J ends were trimmed by 0 bases and 9 bases, with 15 bases remaining between them. The CDR3 is 15 amino acids. CDR3 region: CASSQDVSTSSIQYF. The CDR3 bases are TGTGCCAGCAGCCAAGATGTCAGCACTAGCTCCATTCAGTACTTC. Filled out from reference TRBV14 and TRBJ2-4, the complete variable domain reads EAGVTQFPSHSVIEKGQTVTLRCDPISGHDNLYWYRRVMGKEIKFLLHFVKESKQDESGMPNNRFLAERTGGTYSTLKVQPAELEDSGVYFCASSQDVSTSSIQYFGAGTRLSVL.